This TCR beta chain was documented in a study of shared clonotypes between healthy human individuals. A word on this clone: Other DNA variants within this sample encode the same CDR3.

V lost 2 bases, J lost 6 bases, and 4 bases lay in between. The CDR3 spans 11 residues. Germline values: CDR1 SGDLS, CDR2 YYNGEE. TCRdb's table, derived via immunoSEQ multiplex PCR, lists solely in-frame clones and lacks some. The sample consists of fewer than 3 million clones, 92% of them appearing once. Source material: naive CD4+ T cells from PBMCs. The subset is: CD45RA+ positively selected. The chain links TRBV9 to TRBJ2-3; D unresolved. The origin of this receptor is a man aged 18-30 years in good health. Some clones in this sample may be carry-over from other donors' samples. CDR3 DNA: TGTGCCAGCAGCGTCGAGGATACGCAGTATTTT. It yields the protein CASSVEDTQYF.